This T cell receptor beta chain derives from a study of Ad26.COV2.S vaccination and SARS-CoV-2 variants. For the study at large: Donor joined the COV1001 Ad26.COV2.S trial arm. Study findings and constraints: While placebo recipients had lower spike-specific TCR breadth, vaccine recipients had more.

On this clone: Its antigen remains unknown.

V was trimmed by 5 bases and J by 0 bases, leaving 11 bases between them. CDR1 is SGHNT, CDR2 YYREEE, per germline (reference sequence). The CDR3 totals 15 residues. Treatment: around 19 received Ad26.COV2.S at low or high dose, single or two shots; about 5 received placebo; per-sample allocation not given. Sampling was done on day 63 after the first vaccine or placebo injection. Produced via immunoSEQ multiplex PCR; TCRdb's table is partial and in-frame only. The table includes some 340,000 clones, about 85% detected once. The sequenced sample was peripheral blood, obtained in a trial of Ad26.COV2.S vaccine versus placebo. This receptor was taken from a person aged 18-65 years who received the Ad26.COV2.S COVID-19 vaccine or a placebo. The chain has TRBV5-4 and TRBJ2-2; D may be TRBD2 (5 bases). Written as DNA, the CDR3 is TGTGCCAGCAGGGAGGAGGCCGCGAACACCGGGGAGCTGTTTTTT. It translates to CASREEAANTGELFF.